One sample yielded the 27 T cell receptor beta chains listed below, sequenced in a study of CXCR3-negative and CXCR3-positive naive CD8 T cells. Notes on the study in general: A higher hydrophobicity marked the TRB CDR3s of CXCR3-positive naive cells versus CXCR3-negative naive cells.

Researchers prepared the TRB cDNA libraries using 5' RACE with UMI labels. TCRdb processed the 5' RACE reads again and assigns one entry to each CDR3 protein, with no DNA. The sample has around 63,000 distinct CDR3 sequences. No antigens are known for them. The material sequenced was naive CXCR3+ CD8+ T cells from blood. Subset described: CD45RO-CCR7+CD27+CD95- naive CD8+ T cells expressing CXCR3 (TNR3+). These receptor sequences come from a human donor in good health. Some clones in this sample may be carry-over from other donors' samples.

The chain has TRBV9 and TRBJ1-1; checking the TCRdb D call of TRBD1 is not possible without DNA. CDR3 size: 15 residues. Germline-derived CDR1 and CDR2 are SGDLS and YYNGEE. CDR3 sequence: CASSFSGAVDTEAFF.

V usage is TRBV20-1 and J usage is TRBJ2-1; the TCRdb call, TRBD2, lacks DNA for checking. Germline V gene lookup returns CDR1 DFQATT and CDR2 SNEGSKA (reference sequence). The CDR3 covers 16 residues. CDR3 in amino acids: CSARDNLAGVSNEQFF.

The rearrangement joins TRBV29-1 to TRBJ2-7; TCRdb names TRBD1, which stays unverified in the absence of DNA. The CDR3 loop spans 14 amino acids. Germline V gives CDR1 SQVTM, CDR2 ANQGSEA. CDR3 sequence reads: CSVEDLRTAYEQYF.

This clonotype is identified as medium-sized from frequency. The J gene is TRBJ2-1, the V gene TRBV4-3; the D gene TCRdb calls, TRBD1, cannot be checked with no DNA. Germline V gene sequence: CDR1 LGHNA, CDR2 YSLEER. The length of the CDR3 is 15 residues. Here the CDR3 reads CASSPGESSYNEQFF.

The CDR3 is CSAVDSGSMYEQYF. V gene TRBV20-1 combines with J gene TRBJ2-7; TCRdb designates TRBD2, a call that cannot be tested without DNA. CDR1 is DFQATT, CDR2 SNEGSKA, per germline (reference sequence). CDR3 length: 14 amino acids.

This sequence joins TRBV18 and TRBJ2-7. The CDR3 spans 13 residues. In germline, CDR1 is KGHSH, CDR2 LQKENI. CDR3 amino acids: CASSPPSSNEQYF.

The rearrangement links TRBV4-3 to TRBJ2-7. Germline loops: CDR1 LGHNA, CDR2 YSLEER. The CDR3 spans 13 residues. CDR3 in amino acids: CASSQGFSYEQYF.

The V gene is TRBV29-1, the J gene TRBJ1-1; TCRdb returns TRBD1, unconfirmable since there is no DNA. The germline gives CDR1 SQVTM, CDR2 ANQGSEA. The CDR3 loop spans 14 amino acids. The CDR3 reads CSVQGQGIFAEAFF.

CDR3 region: CASTFYGVEGTGELFF. The chain recombines TRBV6-5 with TRBJ2-2. The CDR3 covers 16 residues. Germline V gene sequence: CDR1 MNHEY, CDR2 SVGAGI.

V usage is TRBV4-3 and J usage is TRBJ2-3. Looked up from germline, CDR1 is LGHNA and CDR2 is YSLEER. The CDR3 runs to 15 residues. The CDR3 protein is CASSQSRFGTDTQYF.

The chain carries TRBV29-1 and TRBJ2-7; lacking DNA, the TRBD2 call made by TCRdb goes unchecked. The CDR3 runs to 13 residues. CDR1 and CDR2 (germline): SQVTM, ANQGSEA. The CDR3 reads CSVLAGVPYEQYF.

This chain joins TRBV29-1 and TRBJ1-2; TCRdb gives TRBD1 as the D gene, but with no DNA this cannot be confirmed. The CDR3 is 11 amino acids. Germline loops: CDR1 SQVTM, CDR2 ANQGSEA. The CDR3 reads CSARDGYGYTF.

The chain employs TRBV27 and TRBJ2-1; TCRdb selects TRBD2, and the lack of DNA leaves this call unchecked. Germline V gene data show CDR1 as MNHEY and CDR2 as SMNVEV (reference sequence). This CDR3 region has 18 residues. The CDR3 protein is CASSHGVAGGRQNNEQFF.

CDR3 in amino acids: CASSPRVPGVETQYF. The chain joins TRBV28 to TRBJ2-5; the TRBD1 assignment by TCRdb is unverifiable without DNA. The CDR3 loop spans 15 amino acids. The V gene's germline CDR1 is MDHEN and CDR2 SYDVKM.

The genes are TRBV10-2 and TRBJ2-2; lacking DNA, the TRBD1 call made by TCRdb goes unchecked. This CDR3 comprises 15 residues. CDR1 and CDR2 (germline): WSHSY, SAAADI. CDR3 in amino acids: CASRAVGRNTGELFF.

The genes are TRBV7-6 and TRBJ2-7; no DNA is available, so the TRBD1 call from TCRdb remains unchecked. CDR1 SGHVS and CDR2 FNYEAQ come from the germline V gene. CDR3 length equals 13 residues. The CDR3 spells CASSLGGEGEQYF. Together with reference TRBV7-6 and TRBJ2-7, the CDR3 gives the full variable domain: GAGVSQSPRYKVTKRGQDVALRCDPISGHVSLYWYRQALGQGPEFLTYFNYEAQQDKSGLPNDRFSAERPEGSISTLTIQRTEQRDSAMYRCASSLGGEGEQYFGPGTRLTVT.

The rearrangement joins TRBV29-1 to TRBJ2-7. The CDR3 consists of 11 residues. From germline, CDR1 is SQVTM and CDR2 ANQGSEA. CDR3: CSVTFHDEQYF.

The chain links TRBV30 to TRBJ1-1. Germline CDR1 reads GTSNPN; CDR2 reads SVGIG (reference sequence). This CDR3 spans 12 amino acids. The CDR3 is CAWNGLDTEAFF.

The rearrangement joins TRBV9 to TRBJ2-2; with no DNA, the TCRdb D assignment of TRBD1 cannot be verified. This CDR3 spans 16 amino acids. Germline CDR1 and CDR2: SGDLS and YYNGEE. CDR3 sequence reads: CASSDRTGRDTGELFF.

The chain joins TRBV29-1 to TRBJ1-1. CDR1 is SQVTM, CDR2 ANQGSEA, per germline. The CDR3 length is 12 residues. The CDR3 reads CSVEGGDPEAFF.

The V gene is TRBV29-1, the J gene TRBJ2-1; TCRdb selects TRBD2, and the lack of DNA leaves this call unchecked. The germline V gene has CDR1 SQVTM and CDR2 ANQGSEA. The CDR3 consists of 14 residues. Here the CDR3 reads CSVPPRDSHNEQFF.

The gene calls are TRBV20-1 and TRBJ2-7. Germline loops: CDR1 DFQATT, CDR2 SNEGSKA (reference sequence). The CDR3 runs 16 residues. The CDR3 reads CSARDIRSTNSYEQYF.

The chain is built from TRBV29-1 and TRBJ2-7; absent DNA, TCRdb's TRBD1 call cannot be checked. The CDR3 is 13 amino acids. Germline CDR1 reads SQVTM; CDR2 reads ANQGSEA. This CDR3 reads CSVAGDGYYEQYF.

This chain uses TRBV29-1 with TRBJ2-7; TCRdb indicates TRBD2, and absent DNA this call remains unverified. CDR3 length: 15 amino acids. CDR1 and CDR2 from the germline V gene are SQVTM and ANQGSEA. The CDR3 spells CSVENISRETGEQYF.

CDR3 loop: CASSAGGYTEAFF. The chain uses TRBV9 and TRBJ1-1. The CDR3 consists of 13 residues. The germline V gene encodes CDR1 SGDLS and CDR2 YYNGEE.

The chain carries TRBV20-1 and TRBJ2-7; there is no DNA to check the TCRdb D call of TRBD1. The CDR3 has 21 residues. Germline V gene data show CDR1 as DFQATT and CDR2 as SNEGSKA (reference sequence). The chain's CDR3 is CSAPGEDQGAFPLLKSYEQYF.

This chain connects TRBV29-1 to TRBJ2-1; TCRdb's assignment of TRBD1 cannot be checked, as there is no DNA. Per the germline V gene, CDR1 is SQVTM and CDR2 is ANQGSEA. CDR3 length: 15 amino acids. The CDR3 spells CSVELAQGTDNEQFF.